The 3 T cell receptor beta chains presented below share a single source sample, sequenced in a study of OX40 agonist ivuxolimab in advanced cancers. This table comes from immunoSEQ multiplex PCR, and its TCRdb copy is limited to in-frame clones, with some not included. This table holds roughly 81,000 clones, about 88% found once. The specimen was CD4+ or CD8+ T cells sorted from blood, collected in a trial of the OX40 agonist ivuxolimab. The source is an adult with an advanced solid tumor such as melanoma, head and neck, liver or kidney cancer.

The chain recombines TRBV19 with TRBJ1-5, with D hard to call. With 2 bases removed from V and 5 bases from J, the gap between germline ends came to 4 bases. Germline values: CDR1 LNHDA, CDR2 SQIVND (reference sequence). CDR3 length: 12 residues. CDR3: CASSISDQPQHF. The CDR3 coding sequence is TGTGCCAGTAGTATAAGTGATCAGCCCCAGCATTTT. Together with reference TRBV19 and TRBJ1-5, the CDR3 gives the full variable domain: DGGITQSPKYLFRKEGQNVTLSCEQNLNHDAMYWYRQDPGQGLRLIYYSQIVNDFQKGDIAEGYSVSREKKESFPLTVTSAQKNPTAFYLCASSISDQPQHFGDGTRLSIL.

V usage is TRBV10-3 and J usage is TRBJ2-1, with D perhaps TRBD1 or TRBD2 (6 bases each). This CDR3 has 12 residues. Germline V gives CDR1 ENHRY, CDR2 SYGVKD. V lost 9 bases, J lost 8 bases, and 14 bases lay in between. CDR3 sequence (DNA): TGTGCCATGGGGGGCATGAGAGATGAGCAGTTCTTC. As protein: CAMGGMRDEQFF.

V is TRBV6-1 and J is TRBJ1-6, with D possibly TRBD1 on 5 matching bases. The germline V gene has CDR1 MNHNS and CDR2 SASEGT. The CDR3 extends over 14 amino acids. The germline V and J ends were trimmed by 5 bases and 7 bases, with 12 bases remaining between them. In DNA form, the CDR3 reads TGTGCCAGCAGTTTCCGGGGGAGGAATTCACCCCTCCACTTT. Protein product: CASSFRGRNSPLHF.